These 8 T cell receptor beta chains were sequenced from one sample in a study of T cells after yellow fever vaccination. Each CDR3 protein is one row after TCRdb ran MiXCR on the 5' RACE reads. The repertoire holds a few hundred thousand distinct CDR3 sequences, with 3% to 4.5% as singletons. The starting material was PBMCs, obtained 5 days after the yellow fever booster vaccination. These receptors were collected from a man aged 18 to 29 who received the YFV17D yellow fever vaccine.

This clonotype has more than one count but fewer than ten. CDR3 bases: TGTGCCAGCAGCTTACTCCCGGGACAGGTCTACGAGCAGTACTTC. Its translation: CASSLLPGQVYEQYF. The chain joins TRBV11-2 to TRBJ2-7; TRBD1 agrees at 8 bases. The CDR3 has 15 residues. V lost 2 bases to trimming and J lost 3 bases; unmatched junction nucleotides: 6. Germline CDR1 SGHAT, CDR2 FQNNGV.

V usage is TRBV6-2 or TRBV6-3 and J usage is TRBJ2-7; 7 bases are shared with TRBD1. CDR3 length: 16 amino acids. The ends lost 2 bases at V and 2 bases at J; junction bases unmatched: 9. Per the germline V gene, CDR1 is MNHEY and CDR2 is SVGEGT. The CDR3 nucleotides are TGTGCCAGCAGTTACGCGACCCTGGGACAGACCTACGAGCAGTACGTC. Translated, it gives CASSYATLGQTYEQYV.

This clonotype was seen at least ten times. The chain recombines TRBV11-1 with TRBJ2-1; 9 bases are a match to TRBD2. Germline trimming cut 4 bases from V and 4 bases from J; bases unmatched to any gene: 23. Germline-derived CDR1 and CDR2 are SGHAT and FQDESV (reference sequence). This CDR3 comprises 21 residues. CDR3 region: CASSSPRPGTDLAGTYNEQFF. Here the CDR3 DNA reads TGTGCCAGCAGCTCACCAAGGCCCGGGACAGATCTAGCGGGGACTTACAATGAGCAGTTCTTC.

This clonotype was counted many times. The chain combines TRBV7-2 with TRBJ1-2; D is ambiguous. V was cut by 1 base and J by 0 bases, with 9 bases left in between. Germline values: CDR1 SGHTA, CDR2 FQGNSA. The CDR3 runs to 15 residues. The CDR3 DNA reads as TGTGCCAGCAGCTTAGGTCCTGTAGCTAACTATGGCTACACCTTC. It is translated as CASSLGPVANYGYTF.

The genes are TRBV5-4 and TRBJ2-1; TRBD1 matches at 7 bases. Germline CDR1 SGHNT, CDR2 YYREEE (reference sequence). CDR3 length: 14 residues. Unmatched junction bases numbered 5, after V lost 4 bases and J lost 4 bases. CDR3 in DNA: TGTGCCAGCAGCCCCCGGGACAGTTACAATGAGCAGTTCTTC. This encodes CASSPRDSYNEQFF. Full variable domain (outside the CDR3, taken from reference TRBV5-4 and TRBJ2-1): ETGVTQSPTHLIKTRGQQVTLRCSSQSGHNTVSWYQQALGQGPQFIFQYYREEENGRGNFPPRFSGLQFPNYSSELNVNALELDDSALYLCASSPRDSYNEQFFGPGTRLTVL.

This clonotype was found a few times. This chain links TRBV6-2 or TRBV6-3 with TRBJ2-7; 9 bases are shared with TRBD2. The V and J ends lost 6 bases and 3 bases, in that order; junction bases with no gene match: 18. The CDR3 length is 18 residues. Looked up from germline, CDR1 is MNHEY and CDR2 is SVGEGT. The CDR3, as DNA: TGTGCCAGCAGCTACCCGAGCGGGGGGCCTGAATGGGGCTACGAGCAGTACGTC. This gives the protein CASSYPSGGPEWGYEQYV.

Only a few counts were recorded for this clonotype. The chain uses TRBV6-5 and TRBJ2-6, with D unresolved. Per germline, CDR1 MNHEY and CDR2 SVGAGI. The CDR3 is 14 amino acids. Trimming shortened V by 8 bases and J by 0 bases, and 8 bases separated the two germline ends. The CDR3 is CASSILSGANVLTF. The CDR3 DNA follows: TGTGCCAGCTCTATCCTCTCTGGGGCCAACGTCCTGACTTTC.

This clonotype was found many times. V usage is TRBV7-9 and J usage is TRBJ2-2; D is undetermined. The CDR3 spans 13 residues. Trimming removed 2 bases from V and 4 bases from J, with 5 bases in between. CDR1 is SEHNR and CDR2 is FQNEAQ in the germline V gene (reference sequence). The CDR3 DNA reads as TGTGCCAGCAGCTTATGGTCCACCGGGGAGCTGTTTTTT. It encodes CASSLWSTGELFF.